This T cell receptor beta chain was captured by sequencing in a study of blood T cell repertoires in COVID-19. J gave up 4 bases and V 2 bases, and 7 bases lay outside the gene matches. The CDR3 is 15 amino acids. Germline V gives CDR1 SGDLS, CDR2 YYNGEE. This clone is a singleton in its sample. Method: immunoSEQ multiplex PCR; TCRdb's copy keeps in-frame clones and lacks some. The table lists some 200,000 clones, 80% to 90% of them singletons. The sequencing sample was made of peripheral blood. The J gene is TRBJ2-3, the V gene TRBV9; 7 bases agree with TRBD2. This receptor was identified in a woman aged 45 to 65 with acute or convalescent COVID-19. This chain's CDR3 is CASSVGGVSSDTQYF. The CDR3 bases are TGTGCCAGCAGCGTGGGGGGGGTGTCCTCAGATACGCAGTATTTT.